The rows below give T cell receptor beta chains drawn from one sample of a study of cytomegalovirus exposure and HLA in healthy donors. Sequencing used immunoSEQ multiplex PCR; TCRdb keeps in-frame clones, though not all of them. Here the sample spans about 160,000 clones, 82% being singletons. The specimen sequenced was PBMCs. These receptors were obtained from a male donor in good health and CMV-seropositive. The CDR3 runs from the conserved cysteine through the conserved F or W. Fields, in order: CDR3 protein, CDR3 DNA, J gene, V gene, D gene, clone size. The D gene is left open where the match is weak. Size is stated for part of the rows, as once, few or many counts, or as a class when the clone is expanded.

CDR3aa: CASSPRGGRAFF
CDR3nt: TGTGCCAGCAGTCCGAGGGGGGGGAGGGCTTTCTTT
j_gene: TRBJ1-1
v_gene: TRBV7-2
d_gene: NA
abundance: NA

CDR3aa: CASRAVNTEAFF
CDR3nt: TGCGCCAGCAGGGCGGTGAACACTGAAGCTTTCTTT
j_gene: TRBJ1-1
v_gene: TRBV10-2
d_gene: NA
abundance: NA

CDR3aa: CASRDRTGYSPLHF
CDR3nt: TGTGCCAGCAGGGATCGGACTGGCTATTCACCCCTCCACTTT
j_gene: TRBJ1-6
v_gene: TRBV6-5
d_gene: NA
abundance: few

CDR3aa: CSVVDPGRSEAFF
CDR3nt: TGCAGCGTTGTTGATCCCGGTCGCTCTGAAGCTTTCTTT
j_gene: TRBJ1-1
v_gene: TRBV29-1
d_gene: NA
abundance: NA

CDR3aa: CASSPRDGLNTEAFF
CDR3nt: TGCGCCAGCAGCCCTAGGGACGGACTAAACACTGAAGCTTTCTTT
j_gene: TRBJ1-1
v_gene: TRBV5-1
d_gene: NA
abundance: NA

CDR3aa: CASSLAGTGTETQYF
CDR3nt: TGTGCCAGCAGCTTGGCTGGGACAGGGACAGAGACCCAGTACTTC
j_gene: TRBJ2-5
v_gene: TRBV5-6
d_gene: TRBD1
abundance: NA

CDR3aa: CASSLDIRQVMNTEAFF
CDR3nt: TGTGCCAGCAGCTTGGACATACGACAGGTCATGAACACTGAAGCTTTCTTT
j_gene: TRBJ1-1
v_gene: TRBV5-4
d_gene: NA
abundance: NA

CDR3aa: CASSPRKEDGYTF
CDR3nt: TGTGCCAGCTCCCCTCGTAAGGAGGATGGCTACACCTTC
j_gene: TRBJ1-2
v_gene: TRBV18
d_gene: NA
abundance: NA

CDR3aa: CASSREGDSNQPQHF
CDR3nt: TGCGCCAGCAGCCGCGAGGGGGATAGCAATCAGCCCCAGCATTTT
j_gene: TRBJ1-5
v_gene: TRBV5-1
d_gene: NA
abundance: NA

CDR3aa: CASSSQGVDYGYTF
CDR3nt: TGTGCCAGCAGCTCCCAGGGGGTAGATTATGGCTACACCTTC
j_gene: TRBJ1-2
v_gene: TRBV7-2
d_gene: TRBD1
abundance: once

CDR3aa: CASSFQGTGELFF
CDR3nt: TGCGCCAGCAGCTTTCAGGGGACCGGGGAGCTGTTTTTT
j_gene: TRBJ2-2
v_gene: TRBV5-1
d_gene: NA
abundance: NA

CDR3aa: CASSSPRGGNTGELFF
CDR3nt: TGTGCCAGCAGCTCACCTAGAGGAGGGAACACCGGGGAGCTGTTTTTT
j_gene: TRBJ2-2
v_gene: TRBV7-9
d_gene: NA
abundance: NA

CDR3aa: CASSFDRPKRTQYF
CDR3nt: TGTGCCAGCAGCTTCGACAGGCCAAAGAGAACCCAGTACTTC
j_gene: TRBJ2-5
v_gene: TRBV7-2
d_gene: NA
abundance: NA

CDR3aa: CAWRWDRSYNEQFF
CDR3nt: TGTGCCTGGCGGTGGGACAGGTCCTACAATGAGCAGTTCTTC
j_gene: TRBJ2-1
v_gene: TRBV30
d_gene: TRBD1
abundance: NA

CDR3aa: CASRPRLAGGSDTQYF
CDR3nt: TGTGCCAGCAGACCCAGACTAGCGGGAGGGTCGGATACGCAGTATTTT
j_gene: TRBJ2-3
v_gene: TRBV28
d_gene: TRBD2
abundance: NA

CDR3aa: CASSKGLAGRTDTQYF
CDR3nt: TGTGCCAGCAGTAAAGGACTAGCGGGCCGCACAGATACGCAGTATTTT
j_gene: TRBJ2-3
v_gene: TRBV27
d_gene: TRBD2
abundance: NA

CDR3aa: CASSQDAGANTEAFF
CDR3nt: TGCGCCAGCAGCCAAGACGCAGGGGCGAACACTGAAGCTTTCTTT
j_gene: TRBJ1-1
v_gene: TRBV4-3
d_gene: NA
abundance: once

CDR3aa: CASSSFPGSEQYF
CDR3nt: TGCGCCAGCAGTTCGTTCCCAGGGTCCGAGCAGTACTTC
j_gene: TRBJ2-7
v_gene: TRBV5-1
d_gene: NA
abundance: few

CDR3aa: CASSLSPTGEAFF
CDR3nt: TGTGCCAGCAGTTTATCACCCACAGGTGAAGCTTTCTTT
j_gene: TRBJ1-1
v_gene: TRBV27
d_gene: NA
abundance: NA

CDR3aa: CASSLSHGFRQPQHF
CDR3nt: TGTGCCAGCAGCTTGTCCCACGGTTTTCGTCAGCCCCAGCATTTT
j_gene: TRBJ1-5
v_gene: TRBV7-2
d_gene: NA
abundance: NA

CDR3aa: CASSSPLVSVTEAFF
CDR3nt: TGTGCCAGCAGTTCCCCCTTAGTATCGGTCACTGAAGCTTTCTTT
j_gene: TRBJ1-1
v_gene: TRBV27
d_gene: NA
abundance: NA

CDR3aa: CASSLASGNYNEQFF
CDR3nt: TGCGCCAGCAGTCTTGCTAGCGGTAATTACAATGAGCAGTTCTTC
j_gene: TRBJ2-1
v_gene: TRBV5-1
d_gene: TRBD2
abundance: NA

CDR3aa: CASSLSFGGWQPQHF
CDR3nt: TGTGCCAGCAGTTTATCTTTTGGGGGGTGGCAGCCCCAGCATTTT
j_gene: TRBJ1-5
v_gene: TRBV27
d_gene: NA
abundance: NA

CDR3aa: CASQGTVPNYGYTF
CDR3nt: TGTGCCAGCCAGGGGACAGTCCCAAACTATGGCTACACCTTC
j_gene: TRBJ1-2
v_gene: TRBV6-5
d_gene: TRBD1
abundance: NA

CDR3aa: CASRGTGGDQPQHF
CDR3nt: TGTGCCAGCAGGGGGACAGGGGGAGATCAGCCCCAGCATTTT
j_gene: TRBJ1-5
v_gene: TRBV28
d_gene: TRBD1
abundance: NA

CDR3aa: CASSMAGGPHTQYF
CDR3nt: TGTGCCAGTAGTATGGCGGGAGGGCCCCATACGCAGTATTTT
j_gene: TRBJ2-3
v_gene: TRBV19
d_gene: TRBD2
abundance: NA

CDR3aa: CASSTRAGGSPREQYF
CDR3nt: TGTGCCAGCAGTACACGTGCGGGGGGCTCGCCTCGGGAGCAGTACTTC
j_gene: TRBJ2-7
v_gene: TRBV27
d_gene: TRBD2
abundance: NA

CDR3aa: CASSLVAELFF
CDR3nt: TGTGCCAGCAGCTTGGTAGCGGAGCTGTTTTTT
j_gene: TRBJ2-2
v_gene: TRBV7-2
d_gene: NA
abundance: few

CDR3aa: CASSESVGANTGELFF
CDR3nt: TGCGCCAGCAGTGAGTCGGTCGGAGCGAACACCGGGGAGCTGTTTTTT
j_gene: TRBJ2-2
v_gene: TRBV10-1
d_gene: NA
abundance: NA

CDR3aa: CASSTDRGRVRQYF
CDR3nt: TGTGCCAGCAGCACAGACAGGGGTCGGGTTCGGCAGTATTTT
j_gene: TRBJ2-3
v_gene: TRBV9
d_gene: TRBD1
abundance: NA

CDR3aa: CASTLSGHHYEQYF
CDR3nt: TGTGCCAGCACCCTGAGCGGGCACCACTACGAGCAGTACTTC
j_gene: TRBJ2-7
v_gene: TRBV6-5
d_gene: NA
abundance: NA

CDR3aa: CASSEGGEPYNEQFF
CDR3nt: TGTGCCAGCAGTGAAGGGGGGGAGCCCTACAATGAGCAGTTCTTC
j_gene: TRBJ2-1
v_gene: TRBV2
d_gene: NA
abundance: NA

CDR3aa: CAWSTAGVGTIYF
CDR3nt: TGTGCCTGGAGTACAGCGGGGGTGGGCACCATATATTTT
j_gene: TRBJ1-3
v_gene: TRBV30
d_gene: NA
abundance: NA

CDR3aa: CASSSSGTGNYGYTF
CDR3nt: TGTGCCAGCAGCTCCTCCGGGACAGGGAACTATGGCTACACCTTC
j_gene: TRBJ1-2
v_gene: TRBV5-6
d_gene: TRBD1
abundance: NA

CDR3aa: CASSLVPGPSSYEQYF
CDR3nt: TGCGCCAGCAGCTTGGTCCCAGGGCCAAGCTCCTACGAGCAGTACTTC
j_gene: TRBJ2-7
v_gene: TRBV5-1
d_gene: NA
abundance: NA

CDR3aa: CASSSQGYNEQFF
CDR3nt: TGCGCCAGCAGCTCCCAGGGATACAATGAGCAGTTCTTC
j_gene: TRBJ2-1
v_gene: TRBV5-1
d_gene: NA
abundance: NA

CDR3aa: CASSLGTGYNEQYF
CDR3nt: TGTGCCAGCAGCTTAGGGACAGGGTACAACGAGCAGTACTTC
j_gene: TRBJ2-7
v_gene: TRBV11-2
d_gene: TRBD1
abundance: NA

CDR3aa: CASSHRTSGGGEQYF
CDR3nt: TGTGCCAGCAGCCACCGAACTAGCGGGGGTGGGGAGCAGTACTTC
j_gene: TRBJ2-7
v_gene: TRBV14
d_gene: TRBD2
abundance: NA

CDR3aa: CASSLQGGNYEQYF
CDR3nt: TGTGCCAGCAGTTTACAGGGCGGAAACTACGAGCAGTACTTC
j_gene: TRBJ2-7
v_gene: TRBV27
d_gene: NA
abundance: NA

CDR3aa: CASSESDSGVTDTQYF
CDR3nt: TGTGCCAGCAGTGAATCGGATAGCGGGGTCACAGATACGCAGTATTTT
j_gene: TRBJ2-3
v_gene: TRBV2
d_gene: TRBD2
abundance: NA

CDR3aa: CASSSYSGTPLEQYF
CDR3nt: TGTGCCAGCAGTTCGTATAGCGGAACGCCTTTAGAGCAGTACTTC
j_gene: TRBJ2-7
v_gene: TRBV7-2
d_gene: NA
abundance: few

CDR3aa: CASSAEGRGYYEQYF
CDR3nt: TGCGCCAGCAGCGCAGAGGGTCGTGGATACTACGAGCAGTACTTC
j_gene: TRBJ2-7
v_gene: TRBV4-3
d_gene: NA
abundance: NA

CDR3aa: CASSLQGGQPQHF
CDR3nt: TGTGCCAGCAGCTTACAGGGGGGACAGCCCCAGCATTTT
j_gene: TRBJ1-5
v_gene: TRBV7-2
d_gene: TRBD1
abundance: NA

CDR3aa: CASSQGGGSGALFNYGYTF
CDR3nt: TGCGCCAGCAGCCAAGGGGGGGGGTCAGGGGCCCTCTTTAACTATGGCTACACCTTC
j_gene: TRBJ1-2
v_gene: TRBV4-3
d_gene: NA
abundance: NA

CDR3aa: CASSIDRGYEQYF
CDR3nt: TGTGCCAGTAGTATAGACAGGGGCTACGAGCAGTACTTC
j_gene: TRBJ2-7
v_gene: TRBV19
d_gene: NA
abundance: NA

CDR3aa: CASSFGRNTEAFF
CDR3nt: TGTGCCAGCAGCTTTGGCAGGAACACTGAAGCTTTCTTT
j_gene: TRBJ1-1
v_gene: TRBV7-2
d_gene: NA
abundance: NA

CDR3aa: CAWSVDQAGNTIYF
CDR3nt: TGTGCCTGGAGTGTAGACCAGGCTGGAAACACCATATATTTT
j_gene: TRBJ1-3
v_gene: TRBV30
d_gene: NA
abundance: NA

CDR3aa: CASSLGVAGGITYNEQFF
CDR3nt: TGCGCCAGCAGCTTGGGGGTAGCGGGAGGGATAACCTACAATGAGCAGTTCTTC
j_gene: TRBJ2-1
v_gene: TRBV5-1
d_gene: TRBD2
abundance: NA

CDR3aa: CASSQQGGQPQHF
CDR3nt: TGTGCCAGCAGCCAACAGGGCGGTCAGCCCCAGCATTTT
j_gene: TRBJ1-5
v_gene: TRBV11-2
d_gene: NA
abundance: NA

CDR3aa: CATRDRSNEKLFF
CDR3nt: TGTGCCACCCGGGACAGGTCGAATGAAAAACTGTTTTTT
j_gene: TRBJ1-4
v_gene: TRBV6-5
d_gene: TRBD1
abundance: NA

CDR3aa: CASSRGGAFYQPQHF
CDR3nt: TGTGCCAGCAGCCGGGGGGGAGCATTTTATCAGCCCCAGCATTTT
j_gene: TRBJ1-5
v_gene: TRBV28
d_gene: NA
abundance: NA

CDR3aa: CASSLGTVNYGYTF
CDR3nt: TGTGCCAGCAGTCTCGGGACAGTTAACTATGGCTACACCTTC
j_gene: TRBJ1-2
v_gene: TRBV28
d_gene: TRBD1
abundance: NA

CDR3aa: CASSWNRGPASEAFF
CDR3nt: TGCGCCAGCAGCTGGAACAGGGGACCGGCTTCTGAAGCTTTCTTT
j_gene: TRBJ1-1
v_gene: TRBV5-1
d_gene: TRBD1
abundance: NA

CDR3aa: CASSSLETQYF
CDR3nt: TGTGCCAGCAGCTCGTTAGAGACCCAGTACTTC
j_gene: TRBJ2-5
v_gene: TRBV11-2
d_gene: NA
abundance: few

CDR3aa: CASQRGTDTQYF
CDR3nt: TGTGCCAGCCAGCGCGGCACAGATACGCAGTATTTT
j_gene: TRBJ2-3
v_gene: TRBV28
d_gene: NA
abundance: few

CDR3aa: CASSREGAYEQYF
CDR3nt: TGTGCCAGCAGTAGAGAAGGGGCCTACGAGCAGTACTTC
j_gene: TRBJ2-7
v_gene: TRBV7-9
d_gene: NA
abundance: few

CDR3aa: CASSRTGVWDTQYF
CDR3nt: TGCGCCAGCAGCCGAACAGGGGTATGGGATACGCAGTATTTT
j_gene: TRBJ2-3
v_gene: TRBV4-3
d_gene: TRBD1
abundance: NA